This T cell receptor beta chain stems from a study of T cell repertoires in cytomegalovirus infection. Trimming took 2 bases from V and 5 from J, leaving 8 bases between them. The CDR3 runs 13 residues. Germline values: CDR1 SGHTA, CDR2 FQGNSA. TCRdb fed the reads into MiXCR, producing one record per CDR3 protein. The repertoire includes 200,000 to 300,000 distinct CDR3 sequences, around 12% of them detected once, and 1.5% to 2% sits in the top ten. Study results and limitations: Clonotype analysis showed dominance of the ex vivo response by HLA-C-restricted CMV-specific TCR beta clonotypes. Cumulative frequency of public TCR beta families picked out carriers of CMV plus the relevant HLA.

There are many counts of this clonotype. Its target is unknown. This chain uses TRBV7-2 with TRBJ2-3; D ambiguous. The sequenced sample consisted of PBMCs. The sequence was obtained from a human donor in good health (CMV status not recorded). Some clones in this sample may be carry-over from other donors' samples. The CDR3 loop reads CASSLIWGDTQYF. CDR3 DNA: TGTGCCAGCAGCTTAATATGGGGAGATACGCAGTATTTT.